The subject of this entry is one T cell receptor (beta chain). It has no known antigen specificity. There are no base qualities to consult, and no much larger clone falls within one base. In total, 630 or so healthy bone marrow donors made up the cohort. At the time of sampling, all cohort members were nominally healthy, though unrecorded immune exposures were likely present. The donor was CMV seropositive and was included in the group of 270 or so seropositive cohort members. Every donor gave a peripheral blood sample, and the peripheral blood mononuclear cells from that sample were used for TCR beta sequencing. Genomic DNA was extracted from the blood cell samples with the Qiagen DNeasy Blood Extraction Kit. This entry comes from a study of cytomegalovirus exposure and HLA in healthy donors (dated by TCRdb to 2016 to 2017). Context from the whole study: In an earlier analysis of some 610 of the donors, about 270 Gb of sequence data and 117 million unique TCR beta sequences from 180 million or so T cells were reported. The study was designed to test whether signatures of past pathogen exposure could be identified by cataloging public T cell receptors. HLA typing covered class I and class II loci at four-digit resolution. About five DR-DQ haplotypes were handled as single units for association and clustering, since linkage in the cohort was strong. High-throughput TCR immunosequencing, statistical association of individual TCRs with disease status, and machine learning were combined to predict cytomegalovirus infection status. Across roughly 420 genotyped donors of the cohort, an average of about 220,000 unique TCR beta nucleotide sequences per donor were sequenced, and roughly a sixth of those sequences were non-productive. In an earlier analysis of 500 to 650 of the donors, high-throughput TCR beta sequencing was used to judge whether each TCR beta V gene segment behaved as functional or pseudogenic. In a later analysis, previously published TCR beta repertoires from some 640 donors were re-analyzed and high-resolution HLA genotyping was added so that TCR occurrence patterns could be studied. In the later analysis, no new phenotypic data were used to find candidate immune exposures; instead, reliance was placed on TCR beta sequences and their occurrence across donors. In addition to the first cohort of 500 to 850 subjects, a separate validation cohort of 120 different subjects was used. The T cell repertoires of under 700 subjects were profiled by immunosequencing and related to cytomegalovirus serostatus. The number of donors typed differed by locus, with 629-630 for A, B, C, DRB1 and DQB1, roughly 550 for DQA1, approximately 580 for DPA1, and around 450 for DPB1. Around 320 gigabases of sequencing data and tens of millions of unique TCR sequences were included in an early release covering 550 to 650 HLA-typed donors. Every discovery cohort repertoire had been produced on one sequencing platform. Among the roughly 370 genotyped donors, approximately 76% belonged to the genetic ancestry cluster associated with self-reported Caucasian donors. Donor age, sex, ethnicity and CMV serostatus were compiled alongside the repertoire data. Genome-wide SNP genotypes for about 55% of the roughly 670 donors were used in a later genetic analysis, which treated that subset as a discovery cohort. Results and caveats for the whole study, not just this receptor: In a later analysis, HLA-associated TCR beta chains were found to be more clonally expanded and to have lower generation probabilities than equally common non-associated chains. The authors suggested that the approach could potentially be generalized to other disease states and immunological phenotypes. Some IMGT-functional V segments, including TRBV6-2 and TRBV6-3, could not be distinguished by the 87-base-pair reads and were therefore excluded. Because counts were too low, about 18 rarely observed V segments, including chromosome 9 orphons, were left out of the earlier analysis of about 620 of the donors. According to a later genetic analysis, donors in an Asian-associated ancestry cluster had fewer N-insertions in productive TCRs than the approximately 710-donor mean. The classifier was reported to diagnose cytomegalovirus status with high specificity and sensitivity in both the original and validation cohorts. In vitro tests confirmed that a few of the cytomegalovirus-associated TCR beta chains recognize cytomegalovirus antigens. In a later analysis, most CMV-associated TCR beta chains were found to appear HLA-restricted, with HLA associations seemingly driven largely by CMV exposure. For the cohort, immune exposure information was limited to CMV serostatus. This cohort had only TCR beta chains sequenced, and the lack of alpha or paired-chain data limited which features could be detected. A cluster of highly shared sequence variants was judged likely to be a technical artifact of the sequencing pipeline. Roughly uniform sequencing depth across donors was assumed in presence/absence analyses, although this assumption may not hold. Several of the top co-occurrence clusters appeared to be linked to parvovirus B19, influenza, CMV and Epstein-Barr virus, according to a later analysis. HLA typing was unavailable for some donors at each locus, so association tests used only the typed subset. Correlated functional status among segregating V segments might reflect linkage disequilibrium, but an unknown experimental factor could not be ruled out. V-gene and J-gene trimming of TCR beta chains was associated with a missense DCLRE1C variant in a later genetic analysis, and the association was replicated in an independent cohort. Specific HLA alleles were associated with 15,000 to 20,000 TCR beta sequences at a false discovery rate of 0.05 in a later analysis. The study listed around 160 TCR beta chains as associated with cytomegalovirus. In a later analysis, TCR association rates were found to vary across HLA loci, with the most associated TCRs seen for DRB1 alleles and the fewest for HLA-C alleles. Most TCR sequences were seen in very few donors, while some public TCRs were found in many individuals. Strong co-occurrence of HLA alleles, especially DR and DQ, made assigning TCR associations to individual alleles difficult. In an earlier analysis of around 600 of the donors, most TCR beta V segments appeared in productive rearrangements about 87% or about 30% of the time, broadly matching IMGT annotations. A further reported finding was that TCR beta sequences accurately predicted the HLA-A and HLA-B alleles for most subjects in the first cohort.

Library prep was done by the immunoSEQ multiplex PCR assay. A mixture of 60 forward primers for TCR Vbeta segments and 13 reverse primers for TCR Jbeta segments was used in the multiplex PCR. The CDR3 region of rearranged TCR beta genes was amplified from genomic DNA by a multiplex PCR assay. The Illumina HiSeq System was used to sequence the amplified TCR beta libraries as 87-base-pair reads. In the original analysis: A later analysis counted about 80 million unique TCR beta chains across the 600 to 850 repertoires, and some 11 million of these chains were shared by at least two donors. Raw reads were error-corrected and collapsed into unique sequences with a nearest-neighbor algorithm that merged closely related sequences to remove PCR and sequencing errors. CDR3 sequences were aligned to IMGT reference sequences to assign V, D and J gene segments. For a sequence to be retained, a match of at least six nucleotides was required to both a V gene segment and a J gene segment. Rearrangements were called productive when the CDR3 lacked stop codons and stayed in frame with V and J; all others were non-productive. CDR3 was defined by IMGT convention, running from the second conserved V-encoded cysteine to the conserved J-encoded phenylalanine. The earlier analysis of about 590 of the donors excluded sequences that lacked an unambiguous match to a single V gene segment. An earlier analysis of fewer than 750 of the donors classified V segments as functional when productive rearrangements were above 56.7% and as segregating when the standard deviation between donors was above 5%. A statistical classification framework was developed to diagnose cytomegalovirus status using the catalog of TCR beta chain sequences. A later analysis assigned V and J genes by comparing TCR nucleotide sequences with IMGT/GENE-DB human TR gene sequences. A later analysis assigned CDR3 sequences and most-parsimonious VDJ recombination scenarios with the TCRdist pipeline. In a later analysis, every TCR beta chain was defined by the combination of its CDR3 amino acid sequence and its V-gene family, and reads without a unique V-gene family were dropped. To address suspected cross-contamination and a sequencing artifact, a later analysis removed under 600 highly shared, low-generation-probability nucleotide sequences. In a later analysis, a clonal expansion index for each public chain was calculated from normalized within-repertoire ranks of inferred template counts. In a later analysis, generation probabilities were computed with a VDJ recombination model fitted to out-of-frame rearrangements, and the resulting probabilities were checked against IGoR. In a later analysis, hypergeometric tests were used to score TCR-TCR, TCR-HLA and TCR-CMV co-occurrence, with a repertoire-size bias correction applied to TCR pairs. A later analysis estimated false discovery rates by permuting HLA or CMV assignments 20 times. In a later analysis, co-occurring TCRs were grouped with DBSCAN, and TCRdist sequence similarity was added when clustering was performed within HLA-allele-positive subsets. Repertoires with fewer than 30,000 or more than 120,000 public chains were left out of co-occurrence clustering, as were a few repertoires with anomalous nucleotide sharing. The source is immuneACCESS, and TCRdb retained only in-frame sequences with V and J called. Part of the clones is not carried over; for the studies checked, unresolved V genes explain less than half of this, and the remainder is unexplained. The DNA gave D and trimming, while V, J and clone size come from that table. This sample comprises about 120,000 clones, approximately 17% of them detected only once. The ten largest clonotypes hold roughly 2.7% of the sample.

CDR1 SGHTA and CDR2 FQGNSA were looked up in the germline V gene. The CDR3 holds 12 amino acids from the cysteine to the phenylalanine. Just CDR3 DNA is preserved here, 36 bases in frame from base 1. The V end loses 5 bases and the J end loses 8 bases, and a stretch of 9 bases separates them. Sequenced: PBMCs. The V and J genes are TRBV7-2 and TRBJ2-2; the D gene lacks a confident call. The receptor's source is a female donor in good health and CMV-seropositive. CDR3 protein: CASSVVQGELFF. Here is the DNA: TGTGCCAGCAGCGTCGTTCAGGGGGAGCTGTTTTTT.